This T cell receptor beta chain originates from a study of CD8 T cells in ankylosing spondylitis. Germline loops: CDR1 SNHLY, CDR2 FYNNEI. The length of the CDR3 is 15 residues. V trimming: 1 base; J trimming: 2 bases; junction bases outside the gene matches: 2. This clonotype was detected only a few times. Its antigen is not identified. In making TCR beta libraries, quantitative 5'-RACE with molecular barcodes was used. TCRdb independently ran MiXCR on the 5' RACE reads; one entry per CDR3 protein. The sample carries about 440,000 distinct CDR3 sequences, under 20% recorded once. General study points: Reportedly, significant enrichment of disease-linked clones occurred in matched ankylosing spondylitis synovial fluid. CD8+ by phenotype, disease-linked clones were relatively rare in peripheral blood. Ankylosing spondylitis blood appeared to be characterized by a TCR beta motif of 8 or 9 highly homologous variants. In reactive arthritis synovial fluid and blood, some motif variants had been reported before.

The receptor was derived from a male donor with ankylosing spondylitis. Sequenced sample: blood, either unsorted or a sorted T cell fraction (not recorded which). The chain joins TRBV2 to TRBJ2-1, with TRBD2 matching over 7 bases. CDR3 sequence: CASSEGGGTYNEQFF. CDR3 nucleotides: TGTGCCAGCAGTGAAGGGGGGGGAACCTACAATGAGCAGTTCTTC.